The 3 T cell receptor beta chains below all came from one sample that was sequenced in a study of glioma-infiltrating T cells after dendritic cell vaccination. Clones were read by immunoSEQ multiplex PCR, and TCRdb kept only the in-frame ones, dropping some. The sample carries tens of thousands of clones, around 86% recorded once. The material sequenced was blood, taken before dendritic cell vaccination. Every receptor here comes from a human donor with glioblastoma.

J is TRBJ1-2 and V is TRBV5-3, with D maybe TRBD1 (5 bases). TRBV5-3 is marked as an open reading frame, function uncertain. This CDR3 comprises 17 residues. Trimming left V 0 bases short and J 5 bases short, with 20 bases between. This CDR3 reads CARSLVTPQGKGYGYTF. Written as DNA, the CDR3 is TGTGCCAGAAGCTTGGTGACCCCACAAGGGAAGGGGTATGGCTACACCTTC.

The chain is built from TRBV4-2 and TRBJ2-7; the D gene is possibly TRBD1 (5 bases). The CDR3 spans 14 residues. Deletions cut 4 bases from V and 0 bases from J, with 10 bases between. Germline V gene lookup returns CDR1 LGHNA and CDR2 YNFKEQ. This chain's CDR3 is CASSREGASYEQYF. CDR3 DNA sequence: TGTGCCAGCAGCCGGGAAGGGGCCTCCTACGAGCAGTACTTC.

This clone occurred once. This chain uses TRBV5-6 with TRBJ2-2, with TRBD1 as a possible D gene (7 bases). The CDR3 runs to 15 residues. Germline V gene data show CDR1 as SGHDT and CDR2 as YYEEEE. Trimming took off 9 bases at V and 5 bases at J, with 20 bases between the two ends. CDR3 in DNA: TGTGCCACCGCCCAGGGGGGCACGACTACCGGGGAGCTGTTTTTT. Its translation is CATAQGGTTTGELFF.